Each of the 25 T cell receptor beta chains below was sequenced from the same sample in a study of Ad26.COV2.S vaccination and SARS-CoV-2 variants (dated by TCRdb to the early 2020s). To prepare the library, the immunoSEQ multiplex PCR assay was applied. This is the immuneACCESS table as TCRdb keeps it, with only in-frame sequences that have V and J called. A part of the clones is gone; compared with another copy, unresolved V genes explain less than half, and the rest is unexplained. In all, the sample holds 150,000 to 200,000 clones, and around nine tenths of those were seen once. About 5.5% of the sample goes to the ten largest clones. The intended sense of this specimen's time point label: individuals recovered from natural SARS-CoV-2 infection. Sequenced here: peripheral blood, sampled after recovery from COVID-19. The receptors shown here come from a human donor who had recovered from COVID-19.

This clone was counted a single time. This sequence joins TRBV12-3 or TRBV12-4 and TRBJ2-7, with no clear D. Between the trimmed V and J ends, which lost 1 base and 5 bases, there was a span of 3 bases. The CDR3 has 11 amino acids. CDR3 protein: CASSLGNEQYF. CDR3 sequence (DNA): TGTGCCAGCAGTTTAGGGAACGAGCAGTACTTC.

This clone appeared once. The CDR3 region is CATGRDQAWTTEAFF. The CDR3 bases are TGTGCCACCGGAAGGGACCAGGCGTGGACCACTGAAGCTTTCTTT. The chain has TRBV6-5 and TRBJ1-1, with a possible D match to TRBD1 (5 bases). The CDR3 covers 15 residues. V lost 10 bases, J lost 4 bases, and 22 bases lay in between. CDR1 and CDR2 (germline): MNHEY, SVGAGI.

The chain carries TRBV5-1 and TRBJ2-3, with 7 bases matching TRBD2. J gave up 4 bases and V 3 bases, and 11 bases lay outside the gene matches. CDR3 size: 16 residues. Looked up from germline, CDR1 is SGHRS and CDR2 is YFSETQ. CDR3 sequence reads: CASSSRGWEGSDTQYF. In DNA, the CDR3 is TGCGCCAGCAGCTCCCGAGGGTGGGAGGGATCAGATACGCAGTATTTT. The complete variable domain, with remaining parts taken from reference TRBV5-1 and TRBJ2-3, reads KAGVTQTPRYLIKTRGQQVTLSCSPISGHRSVSWYQQTPGQGLQFLFEYFSETQRNKGNFPGRFSGRQFSNSRSEMNVSTLELGDSALYLCASSSRGWEGSDTQYFGPGTRLTVL.

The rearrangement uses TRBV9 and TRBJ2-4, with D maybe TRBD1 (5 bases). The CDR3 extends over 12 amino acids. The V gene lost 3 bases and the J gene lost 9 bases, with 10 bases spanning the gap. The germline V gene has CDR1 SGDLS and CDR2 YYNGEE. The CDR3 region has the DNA TGTGCCAGCAGCGAGGGGTCGAGCATTCAGTACTTC. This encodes CASSEGSSIQYF. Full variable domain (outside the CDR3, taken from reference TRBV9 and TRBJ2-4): DSGVTQTPKHLITATGQRVTLRCSPRSGDLSVYWYQQSLDQGLQFLIQYYNGEERAKGNILERFSAQQFPDLHSELNLSSLELGDSALYFCASSEGSSIQYFGAGTRLSVL.

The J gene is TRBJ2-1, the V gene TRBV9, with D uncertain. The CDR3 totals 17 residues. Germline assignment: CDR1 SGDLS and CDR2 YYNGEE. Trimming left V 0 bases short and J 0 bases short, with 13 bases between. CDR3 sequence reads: CASSVGGSPSSYNEQFF. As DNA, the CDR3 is TGTGCCAGCAGCGTAGGGGGTAGCCCGAGCTCCTACAATGAGCAGTTCTTC. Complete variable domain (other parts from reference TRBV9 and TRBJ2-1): DSGVTQTPKHLITATGQRVTLRCSPRSGDLSVYWYQQSLDQGLQFLIQYYNGEERAKGNILERFSAQQFPDLHSELNLSSLELGDSALYFCASSVGGSPSSYNEQFFGPGTRLTVL.

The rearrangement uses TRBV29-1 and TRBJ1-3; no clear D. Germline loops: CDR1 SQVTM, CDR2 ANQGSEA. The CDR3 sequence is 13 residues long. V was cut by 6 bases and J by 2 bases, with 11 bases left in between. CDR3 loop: CSVPMGPGNTIYF. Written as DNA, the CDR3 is TGCAGCGTCCCAATGGGTCCTGGAAACACCATATATTTT.

In DNA form, the CDR3 reads TGTGCCAGCAGCCCCACATCCCGCGGGCCCGCCTACGAGCAGTACTTC. Encoded protein: CASSPTSRGPAYEQYF. The genes are TRBV7-9 and TRBJ2-7; TRBD2 is a possible D gene (5 bases). Per the germline V gene, CDR1 is SEHNR and CDR2 is FQNEAQ (reference sequence). The CDR3 consists of 16 residues. V lost 5 bases and J 2 bases, leaving 19 bases between the germline ends.

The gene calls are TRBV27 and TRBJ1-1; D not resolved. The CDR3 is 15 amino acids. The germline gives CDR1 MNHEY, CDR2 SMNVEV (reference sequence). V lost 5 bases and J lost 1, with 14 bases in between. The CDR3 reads CASSETREGNTEAFF. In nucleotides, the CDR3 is TGTGCCAGCAGTGAGACGAGGGAAGGGAACACTGAAGCTTTCTTT.

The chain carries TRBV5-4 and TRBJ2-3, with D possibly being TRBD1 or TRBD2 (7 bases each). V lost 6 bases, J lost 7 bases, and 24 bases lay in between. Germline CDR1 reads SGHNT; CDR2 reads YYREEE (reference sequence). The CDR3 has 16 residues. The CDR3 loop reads CASTQFLRGGKNTQYF. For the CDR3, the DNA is TGTGCCAGCACTCAGTTTCTCAGGGGGGGCAAAAATACGCAGTATTTT.

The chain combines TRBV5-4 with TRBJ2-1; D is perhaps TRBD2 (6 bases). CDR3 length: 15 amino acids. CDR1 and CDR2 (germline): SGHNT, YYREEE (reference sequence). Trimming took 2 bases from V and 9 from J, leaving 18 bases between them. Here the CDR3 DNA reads TGTGCCAGCAGCTTTGGGGGGAGTCCTCACTTTGAGCAGTTCTTC. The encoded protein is CASSFGGSPHFEQFF.

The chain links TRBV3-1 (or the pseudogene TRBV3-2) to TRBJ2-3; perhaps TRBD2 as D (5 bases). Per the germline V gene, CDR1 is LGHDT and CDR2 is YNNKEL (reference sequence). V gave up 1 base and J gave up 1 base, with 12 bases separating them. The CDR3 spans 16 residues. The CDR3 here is CASSQGLLAGTDTQYF. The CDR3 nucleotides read TGTGCCAGCAGCCAAGGGCTCCTAGCAGGCACAGATACGCAGTATTTT.

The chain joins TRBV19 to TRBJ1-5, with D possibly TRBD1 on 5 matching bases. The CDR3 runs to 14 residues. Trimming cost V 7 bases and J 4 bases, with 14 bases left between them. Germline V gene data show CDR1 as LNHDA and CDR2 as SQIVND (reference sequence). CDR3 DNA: TGTGCCAGTACCATGGGGCTACTTAATCAGCCCCAGCATTTT. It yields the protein CASTMGLLNQPQHF.

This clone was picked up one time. In DNA, the CDR3 is TGCGCCAGCAGCTTCACCTCTACAGGGGGCACTGAAGCTTTCTTT. Its translation is CASSFTSTGGTEAFF. J is TRBJ1-1 and V is TRBV5-1; 8 bases agree with TRBD1. The length of the CDR3 is 15 residues. Per germline, CDR1 SGHRS and CDR2 YFSETQ. With V trimmed by 2 bases and J by 4 bases, 7 bases remained unmatched.

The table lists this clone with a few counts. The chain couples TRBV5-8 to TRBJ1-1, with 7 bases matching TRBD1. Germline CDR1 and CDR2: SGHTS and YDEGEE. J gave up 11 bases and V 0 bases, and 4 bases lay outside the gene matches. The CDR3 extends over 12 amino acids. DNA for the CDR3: TGTGCCAGCAGCTTGGTCAGGGGGGGTGCTTTCTTT. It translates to CASSLVRGGAFF.

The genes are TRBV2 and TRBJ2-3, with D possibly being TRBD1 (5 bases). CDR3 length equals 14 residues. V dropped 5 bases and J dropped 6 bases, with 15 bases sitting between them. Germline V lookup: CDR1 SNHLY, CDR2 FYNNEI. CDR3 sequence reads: CASSFNRGPDTQYF. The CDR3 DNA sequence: TGTGCCAGCAGTTTTAATAGGGGCCCGGATACGCAGTATTTT.

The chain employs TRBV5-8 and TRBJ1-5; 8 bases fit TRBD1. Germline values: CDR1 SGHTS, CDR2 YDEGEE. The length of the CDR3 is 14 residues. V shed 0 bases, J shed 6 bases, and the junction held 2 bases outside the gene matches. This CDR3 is CASSLGTGSQPQHF. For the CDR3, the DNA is TGTGCCAGCAGCTTGGGGACAGGGTCTCAGCCCCAGCATTTT.

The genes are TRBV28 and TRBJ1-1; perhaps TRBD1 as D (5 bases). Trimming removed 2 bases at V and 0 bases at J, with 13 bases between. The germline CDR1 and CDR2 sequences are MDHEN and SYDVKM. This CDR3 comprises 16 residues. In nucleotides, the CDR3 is TGTGCCAGCAGTTTAGACGAGGGGCCCCTGAACACTGAAGCTTTCTTT. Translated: CASSLDEGPLNTEAFF.

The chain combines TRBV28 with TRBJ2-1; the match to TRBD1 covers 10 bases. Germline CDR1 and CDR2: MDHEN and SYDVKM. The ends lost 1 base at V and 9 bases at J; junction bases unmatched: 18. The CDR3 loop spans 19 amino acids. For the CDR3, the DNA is TGTGCCAGCAGTTTATTTGTCACGGGACAGGGGCCTCGAGTGGGTGAGCAGTTCTTC. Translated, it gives CASSLFVTGQGPRVGEQFF.

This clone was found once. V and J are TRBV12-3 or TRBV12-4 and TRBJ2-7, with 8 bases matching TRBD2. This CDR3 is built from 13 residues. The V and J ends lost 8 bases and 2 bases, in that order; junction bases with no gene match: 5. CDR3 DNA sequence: TGTGCCAGCCGGGAGGGCGGAGCCTACGAGCAGTACTTC. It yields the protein CASREGGAYEQYF.

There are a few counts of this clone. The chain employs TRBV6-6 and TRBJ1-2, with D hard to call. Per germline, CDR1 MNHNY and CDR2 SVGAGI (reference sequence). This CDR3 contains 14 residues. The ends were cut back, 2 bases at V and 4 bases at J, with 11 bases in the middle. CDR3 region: CASSYQTELYGYTF. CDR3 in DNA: TGTGCCAGCAGTTACCAGACGGAACTCTATGGCTACACCTTC.

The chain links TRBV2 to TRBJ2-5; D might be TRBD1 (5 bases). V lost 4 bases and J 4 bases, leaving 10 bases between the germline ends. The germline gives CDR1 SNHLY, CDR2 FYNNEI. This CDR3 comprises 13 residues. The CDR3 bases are TGTGCCAGCAGTGTGGGGCTGATAGAGACCCAGTACTTC. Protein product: CASSVGLIETQYF.

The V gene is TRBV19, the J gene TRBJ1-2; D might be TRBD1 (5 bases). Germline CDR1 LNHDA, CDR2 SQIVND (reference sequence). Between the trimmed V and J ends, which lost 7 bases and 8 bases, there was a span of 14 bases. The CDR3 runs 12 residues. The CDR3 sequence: CASTQGREGYTF. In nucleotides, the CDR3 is TGTGCCAGTACCCAGGGTCGCGAAGGCTACACCTTC.

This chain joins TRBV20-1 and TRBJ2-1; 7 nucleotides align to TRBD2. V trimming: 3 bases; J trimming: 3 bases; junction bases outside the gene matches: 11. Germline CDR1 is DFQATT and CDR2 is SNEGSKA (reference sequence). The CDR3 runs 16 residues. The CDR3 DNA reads TGCAGTGCTAGTGCTAAGGGAGGGCCCCGCTACAATGAGCAGTTCTTC. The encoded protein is CSASAKGGPRYNEQFF.

The CDR3 sequence is CASSLPSGGTHQNEQFF. The CDR3 nucleotides are TGTGCCAGCAGTCTACCTAGCGGGGGGACCCACCAAAATGAGCAGTTCTTC. The chain carries TRBV27 and TRBJ2-1; the match to TRBD2 covers 11 bases. After removal of 5 bases from V and 7 bases from J, the junction contained 13 bases not matched to a gene. Germline V gene data show CDR1 as MNHEY and CDR2 as SMNVEV (reference sequence). The CDR3 length is 17 residues.

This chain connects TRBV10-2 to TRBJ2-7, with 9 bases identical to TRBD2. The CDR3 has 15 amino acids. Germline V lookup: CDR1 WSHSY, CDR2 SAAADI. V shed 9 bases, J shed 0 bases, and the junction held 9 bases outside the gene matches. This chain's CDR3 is CASRRLAGPSYEQYF. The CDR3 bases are TGCGCCAGTCGCCGCCTAGCGGGGCCCTCCTACGAGCAGTACTTC.